This passage covers 14 T cell receptor beta chains from one sample sequenced in a study of liver allograft versus peripheral blood T cells. Overall study: Recipients' peripheral blood served as the comparator for T cell receptor repertoires in transplanted livers.

MiXCR, run by TCRdb on the reads, gives a single entry per CDR3 protein. Altogether some 9,200 distinct CDR3 sequences are present, approximately 16% being singletons, with the ten largest covering 2.5% to 3%. The receptor set was obtained from a human patient who had a liver transplant. Some T cells may be the graft donor's.

By its share, this clonotype is medium-sized. The chain links TRBV7-9 to TRBJ2-6; D gene uncertain. V was cut by 3 bases and J by 4 bases, with 10 bases left in between. The germline V gene has CDR1 SEHNR and CDR2 FQNEAQ (reference sequence). The CDR3 sequence is 15 residues long. The CDR3 sequence is CASSLGLGGANVLTF. CDR3 sequence (DNA): TGTGCCAGCAGCTTGGGGTTGGGAGGGGCCAACGTCCTGACTTTC.

The chain has TRBV30 and TRBJ2-2; D uncertain. The CDR3 spans 13 residues. V lost 4 bases and J 3 bases, leaving 9 bases between the germline ends. Per germline, CDR1 GTSNPN and CDR2 SVGIG (reference sequence). The CDR3 loop is CAWTRIDTGELFF. CDR3 DNA sequence: TGTGCCTGGACCAGGATAGACACCGGGGAGCTGTTTTTT.

This clonotype has more than one count but fewer than ten. The chain joins TRBV6-6 to TRBJ1-1; tentative D call: TRBD1 (5 bases). CDR1 and CDR2 from the germline V gene are MNHNY and SVGAGI (reference sequence). The V end lost 6 bases, the J end lost 4 bases, and 12 bases lay between the germline ends. This CDR3 is built from 13 residues. The CDR3 is CASRRGEGTEAFF. CDR3 coding DNA: TGTGCCAGCAGGAGGGGCGAAGGCACTGAAGCTTTCTTT.

In regard to this clonotype: One base away lies a much larger clone, so this may be a sequencing read error. The DNA for the CDR3 is TGTGCCAGCAGTTCTGCCTACGAGCAGTGCTTC. Protein product: CASSSAYEQCF. V gene TRBV6-1 combines with J gene TRBJ2-7; D unresolved. The CDR3 extends over 11 amino acids. Per the germline V gene, CDR1 is MNHNS and CDR2 is SASEGT.

This clonotype appeared many times. V usage is TRBV28 and J usage is TRBJ1-4, with 8 bases identical to TRBD1. The CDR3 is 13 residues long. V shed 5 bases and J 11 bases; nucleotides not matched to a gene: 7. Per germline, CDR1 MDHEN and CDR2 SYDVKM. DNA for the CDR3: TGTGCCAGCAGTCTCCAGGGGGCGGGGAAACTGTTTTTT. Translating gives CASSLQGAGKLFF.

This clonotype was seen a few times. V is TRBV5-6 and J is TRBJ1-4; the D gene is possibly TRBD1 (6 bases). The CDR3 has 18 amino acids. Between the trimmed V and J ends, which lost 0 bases and 8 bases, there was a span of 23 bases. Germline-derived CDR1 and CDR2 are SGHDT and YYEEEE. CDR3 nucleotides: TGTGCCAGCAGCTTGGGCCAGGGGATTTACGGGCTGGAGGAAAAACTGTTTTTT. The encoded protein is CASSLGQGIYGLEEKLFF.

This clonotype was seen a few times. The chain has TRBV12-5 and TRBJ2-2; the D gene is possibly TRBD2 (5 bases). V was pared by 3 bases and J by 6 bases, with 11 bases between. The CDR3 has 14 residues. Germline loops: CDR1 LGHNT, CDR2 FRNRAP. CDR3 nucleotides: TGTGCTAGTGGTTTTGTCGCTAGCCCCGGGGAGCTGTTTTTT. It codes for CASGFVASPGELFF.

This clonotype was counted at least ten times. The chain uses TRBV18 and TRBJ2-5; unclear D gene. The V end lost 3 bases, the J end lost 7 bases, and 9 bases lay between the germline ends. CDR3 length: 12 residues. The germline V gene has CDR1 KGHSH and CDR2 LQKENI. Written as DNA, the CDR3 is TGTGCCAGCTCACCCCTCAGTGGGACCCAGTACTTC. Translated, it gives CASSPLSGTQYF.

The J gene is TRBJ2-5, the V gene TRBV5-4; TRBD2 might be the D (6 bases). The ends were cut back, 0 bases at V and 5 bases at J, with 17 bases in the middle. The length of the CDR3 is 16 residues. The V gene's germline CDR1 is SGHNT and CDR2 YYREEE (reference sequence). The CDR3 is CASSLAFAGRFETQYF. CDR3 sequence (DNA): TGTGCCAGCAGCTTGGCCTTTGCAGGGAGGTTCGAGACCCAGTACTTC.

This clonotype occurred a few times. The CDR3 nucleotides are TGTGCCAGCAGTTTTTATAATCAGCCCCAGCATTTT. This sequence encodes CASSFYNQPQHF. The V and J genes are TRBV28 and TRBJ1-5; D ambiguous. CDR1 is MDHEN, CDR2 SYDVKM, per germline. CDR3 length: 12 amino acids. Trimming removed 3 bases from V and 4 bases from J, with 4 bases in between. Filled out from reference TRBV28 and TRBJ1-5, the complete variable domain reads DVKVTQSSRYLVKRTGEKVFLECVQDMDHENMFWYRQDPGLGLRLIYFSYDVKMKEKGDIPEGYSVSREKKERFSLILESASTNQTSMYLCASSFYNQPQHFGDGTRLSIL.

In its sample, this clonotype is medium-sized. The chain joins TRBV6-5 to TRBJ2-1; D is unresolved. The germline V and J ends were trimmed by 0 bases and 0 bases, with 9 bases remaining between them. The germline CDR1 and CDR2 sequences are MNHEY and SVGAGI. The CDR3 is 16 residues long. The CDR3 loop is CASSYSGTPSYNEQFF. In DNA form, the CDR3 reads TGTGCCAGCAGTTACTCGGGTACCCCCTCCTACAATGAGCAGTTCTTC.

The table lists this clonotype with a few counts. The chain recombines TRBV5-5 with TRBJ1-1; D is unclear. The CDR3 covers 13 residues. Germline assignment: CDR1 SGHKS and CDR2 YYEKEE (reference sequence). The V end was cut by 3 bases, the J end by 1 base, with 7 bases between. Written as DNA, the CDR3 is TGTGCCAGCAGCTGGCACTGGAACACTGAAGCTTTCTTT. It yields the protein CASSWHWNTEAFF.

By sample share, this clonotype is medium-sized. This chain joins TRBV19 and TRBJ2-1; 10 bases map to TRBD2. Germline CDR1 LNHDA, CDR2 SQIVND (reference sequence). The CDR3 contains 14 residues. V was clipped by 2 bases and J by 10 bases; unmatched bases: 5. The CDR3 DNA is TGTGCCAGTAGTATAAGCGGGAGGGCCCCCGAGCAGTTCTTC. This codes for CASSISGRAPEQFF.

This clonotype is medium-sized within its sample. J is TRBJ1-6 and V is TRBV7-9; D uncertain. V lost 3 bases to trimming and J lost 10 bases, with 13 bases between them. This CDR3 comprises 14 residues. Germline V gene data show CDR1 as SEHNR and CDR2 as FQNEAQ (reference sequence). The CDR3 region is CASSFFPLGSPLHF. CDR3 DNA: TGTGCCAGCAGCTTCTTCCCCCTCGGGTCACCCCTCCACTTT.